The 29 T cell receptor beta chains below all came from one sample that was sequenced in a study of blood T cells in healthy people across ages. PCR was performed a second time for about 6 to 12 cycles using a sample-barcoded 5' primer and a J-beta primer mix. TCRdb passed the 5' RACE reads through MiXCR, listing each CDR3 protein once. The sample carries fewer than 2 million distinct CDR3 sequences, around 42% recorded once. Material: blood. The receptors were sampled from a human donor in good health.

The CDR3 reads CASSPSKTGQGAWGYGYTF. In nucleotides, the CDR3 is TGTGCCAGCAGCCCTAGTAAGACGGGACAGGGGGCTTGGGGCTATGGCTACACCTTC. V and J are TRBV7-9 and TRBJ1-2, with TRBD1 identical over 12 bases. CDR1 SEHNR and CDR2 FQNEAQ come from the germline V gene (reference sequence). The CDR3 is 19 residues long. V shed 5 bases and J 4 bases; nucleotides not matched to a gene: 17.

This clonotype turned up a few times. The genes are TRBV6-5 and TRBJ2-5; the D is unclear. From germline, CDR1 is MNHEY and CDR2 SVGAGI. V lost 6 bases, J lost 5 bases, and 13 bases lay in between. The CDR3 loop spans 13 amino acids. The CDR3 DNA follows: TGTGCCAGCAGAAACTATTGGTCCGAGACCCAGTACTTC. Translation gives CASRNYWSETQYF.

The chain uses TRBV20-1 and TRBJ2-1, with a possible D match to TRBD2 (6 bases). The V end lost 6 bases, the J end lost 8 bases, and 11 bases lay between the germline ends. The CDR3 length is 11 residues. Germline-derived CDR1 and CDR2 are DFQATT and SNEGSKA (reference sequence). The CDR3 protein is CSAVGRYEQFF. CDR3 sequence (DNA): TGCAGTGCCGTAGGGAGGTATGAGCAGTTCTTC.

J is TRBJ2-3 and V is TRBV2; 11 bases fit TRBD2. The junction had 2 bases not matched to a gene; V was cut back by 0 bases and J by 3 bases. The CDR3 consists of 16 residues. Germline V lookup: CDR1 SNHLY, CDR2 FYNNEI. CDR3 sequence reads: CASSEAPSGGTDTQYF. The CDR3 region has the DNA TGTGCCAGCAGTGAAGCCCCTAGCGGGGGGACAGATACGCAGTATTTT.

The V call is TRBV9, the J call TRBJ2-5; D is ambiguous. The CDR3 runs 15 residues. Trimming removed 0 bases from V and 2 bases from J, with 11 bases in between. The V gene's germline CDR1 is SGDLS and CDR2 YYNGEE. The CDR3 is CASSVGESLQETQYF. The CDR3 DNA follows: TGTGCCAGCAGCGTAGGAGAATCGTTGCAAGAGACCCAGTACTTC.

Many counts were recorded for this clonotype. The rearrangement links TRBV4-3 to TRBJ2-5; 7 bases are shared with TRBD1. The V segment lost 0 bases and the J segment 2 bases; nucleotides outside the gene matches: 6. The CDR3 spans 16 residues. CDR1 LGHNA and CDR2 YSLEER come from the germline V gene. The CDR3 nucleotides read TGCGCCAGCAGCCAAGATTTACAGGGGCATCAAGAGACCCAGTACTTC. This codes for CASSQDLQGHQETQYF.

The chain employs TRBV25-1 and TRBJ2-7; 9 positions agree with TRBD1. The V gene end was trimmed by 11 bases and the J gene end by 3 bases; junction bases not matched to a gene: 5. CDR1 is MGHDK and CDR2 is SYGVNS in the germline V gene. CDR3 size: 12 residues. The CDR3 DNA reads as TGTGCCTGCGGGACAGGGCACTACGAGCAGTACTTC. Protein product: CACGTGHYEQYF.

A few counts support this clonotype. The genes are TRBV5-1 and TRBJ2-7; 7 nucleotides align to TRBD1. Germline lookup yields CDR1 SGHRS and CDR2 YFSETQ. The length of the CDR3 is 15 residues. Losses at the gene ends were 4 bases for V and 2 bases for J; bases not matched to a gene: 9. This chain's CDR3 is CASSEQGTSTYEQYF. CDR3 coding DNA: TGCGCCAGCAGCGAACAGGGGACATCCACCTACGAGCAGTACTTC.

This sequence joins TRBV9 and TRBJ1-1, with 10 bases fitting TRBD1. This CDR3 is 15 amino acids long. The ends lost 3 bases at V and 6 bases at J; junction bases unmatched: 8. Germline loops: CDR1 SGDLS, CDR2 YYNGEE. The CDR3 DNA sequence: TGTGCCAGCAGCGGAACCGGGACAGGGGAGGCTGAAGCTTTCTTT. It translates to CASSGTGTGEAEAFF.

The chain links TRBV11-1 to TRBJ2-1; 10 nucleotides align to TRBD2. The ends lost 2 bases at V and 6 bases at J; junction bases unmatched: 10. Germline lookup yields CDR1 SGHAT and CDR2 FQDESV (reference sequence). This CDR3 region has 17 residues. CDR3 residues: CASSLRAGTSVFNEQFF. As DNA, the CDR3 is TGTGCCAGCAGCTTAAGAGCCGGGACTAGCGTCTTCAATGAGCAGTTCTTC.

The chain links TRBV7-9 to TRBJ1-1; D not resolved. The ends were cut back, 0 bases at V and 4 bases at J, with 12 bases in the middle. This CDR3 comprises 15 residues. Germline V CDR1 and CDR2: SEHNR, FQNEAQ (reference sequence). CDR3 nucleotide sequence: TGTGCCAGCAGCTTAGCGATTCCGGGAGGCACTGAAGCTTTCTTT. Encoded protein: CASSLAIPGGTEAFF. The whole variable domain, remainder taken from reference TRBV7-9 and TRBJ1-1, is DTGVSQNPRHKITKRGQNVTFRCDPISEHNRLYWYRQTLGQGPEFLTYFQNEAQLEKSRLLSDRFSAERPKGSFSTLEIQRTEQGDSAMYLCASSLAIPGGTEAFFGQGTRLTVV.

This clonotype showed up just a few times. This sequence joins TRBV5-1 and TRBJ1-3; TRBD1 might be the D (6 bases). The CDR3 covers 14 residues. Germline V gives CDR1 SGHRS, CDR2 YFSETQ. Trimming pared 3 bases from V and 3 bases from J, leaving 10 bases between. The CDR3 loop reads CASSWGTYGNTIYF. The CDR3 bases are TGCGCCAGCAGCTGGGGGACATATGGAAACACCATATATTTT.

The chain has TRBV7-2 and TRBJ2-1; D gene unclear. Germline V gives CDR1 SGHTA, CDR2 FQGNSA. The germline V and J ends were trimmed by 1 base and 8 bases, with 12 bases remaining between them. The CDR3 totals 14 residues. The CDR3 sequence: CASSLVSGRDEQFF. Written as DNA, the CDR3 is TGTGCCAGCAGCTTAGTGAGTGGCCGGGATGAGCAGTTCTTC.

The V and J genes are TRBV6-6 and TRBJ1-2; TRBD1 agrees at 11 bases. J gave up 12 bases and V 6 bases, and 6 bases lay outside the gene matches. Per the germline V gene, CDR1 is MNHNY and CDR2 is SVGAGI (reference sequence). There are 12 residues in the CDR3. The DNA for the CDR3 is TGTGCCAGCAGCCTCCCGGGACAGGGGGACACCTTC. Translated, it gives CASSLPGQGDTF.

The sample holds many counts of this clonotype. Germline is not matched at one junction end, which may reflect a read error. The genes are TRBV5-1 and TRBJ2-7, with D maybe TRBD2 (6 bases). This CDR3 spans 15 amino acids. CDR1 is SGHRS and CDR2 is YFSETQ in the germline V gene. The CDR3 region is CASSLAGTGSYEQYF. CDR3 in DNA: TGTGCCAGCAGTTTAGCCGGGACTGGCTCCTACGAGCAGTACTTC.

The genes are TRBV7-2 and TRBJ2-7, with D possibly matching TRBD1 (6 bases). This CDR3 is 14 amino acids long. CDR1 SGHTA and CDR2 FQGNSA come from the germline V gene. The V end was cut by 3 bases, the J end by 2 bases, with 11 bases between. CDR3 sequence (DNA): TGTGCCAGCAGCTTTACGCAGGGGCCCTACGAGCAGTACTTC. It is translated as CASSFTQGPYEQYF.

The chain employs TRBV20-1 and TRBJ2-1, with D possibly TRBD2 on 6 matching bases. Germline CDR1 is DFQATT and CDR2 is SNEGSKA (reference sequence). This CDR3 has 13 amino acids. Trimming took 7 bases from V and 0 from J, leaving 10 bases between them. CDR3 coding DNA: TGCAGTGAGGGCGGGGACTCCTACAATGAGCAGTTCTTC. It translates to CSEGGDSYNEQFF.

The chain is built from TRBV2 and TRBJ1-6; no firm D call. CDR3 length: 13 residues. V was pared by 7 bases and J by 5 bases, with 9 bases between. From germline, CDR1 is SNHLY and CDR2 FYNNEI. The CDR3 DNA reads as TGTGCCAGCACTATGGGAAATAATTCACCCCTCCACTTT. It is translated as CASTMGNNSPLHF.

On this clonotype: This may arise from a read error, as a much more abundant clone is one base away. This chain connects TRBV6-5 to TRBJ1-4; D gene unclear. Germline loops: CDR1 MNHEY, CDR2 SVGAGI. Deletions cut 0 bases from V and 16 bases from J, with 18 bases between. The CDR3 runs 14 residues. CDR3 sequence: CASSYSISERRRFF. CDR3 DNA sequence: TGTGCCAGCAGTTACTCGATCTCCGAACGCCGGCGGTTTTTT.

The chain uses TRBV20-1 and TRBJ2-5; D gene uncertain. The CDR3 contains 15 residues. V lost 0 bases and J 2 bases, leaving 13 bases between the germline ends. The V gene's germline CDR1 is DFQATT and CDR2 SNEGSKA (reference sequence). The CDR3 nucleotides read TGCAGTGCTAGAGATGGTTCCTCAATGCAAGAGACCCAGTACTTC. This sequence encodes CSARDGSSMQETQYF.

The chain employs TRBV6-1 and TRBJ1-4; D gene uncertain. Germline lookup yields CDR1 MNHNS and CDR2 SASEGT. CDR3 length equals 13 residues. V lost 1 base to trimming and J lost 15 bases, with 15 bases between them. The CDR3 loop reads CASSEGNQLSLFF. In DNA form, the CDR3 reads TGTGCCAGCAGTGAAGGGAACCAACTCTCGTTGTTTTTT.

This clonotype was recorded many times. This chain joins TRBV2 and TRBJ2-3, with a weak D call TRBD2 (5 bases). V was trimmed by 3 bases and J by 2 bases, leaving 9 bases between them. The CDR3 runs 14 residues. Germline CDR1 is SNHLY and CDR2 is FYNNEI. The CDR3 DNA sequence: TGTGCCAGCAGTGAGGGGAGCCACACAGATACGCAGTATTTT. Protein sequence: CASSEGSHTDTQYF.

The rearrangement joins TRBV9 to TRBJ1-5; D might be TRBD1 (6 bases). CDR3 length equals 14 residues. Germline loops: CDR1 SGDLS, CDR2 YYNGEE. Between the trimmed V and J ends, which lost 4 bases and 7 bases, there was a span of 15 bases. In DNA form, the CDR3 reads TGTGCCAGCAGCCCCGGTTGGGGGCGACAGCCCCAGCATTTT. Amino acid sequence: CASSPGWGRQPQHF.

This clonotype was counted only a few times. The rearrangement joins TRBV20-1 to TRBJ1-1; 11 nucleotides match TRBD1. With 8 bases clipped from V and 4 bases from J, the junction kept 6 bases outside the gene matches. This CDR3 has 13 residues. CDR1 DFQATT and CDR2 SNEGSKA come from the germline V gene (reference sequence). The CDR3 spells CSPGTGGSTEAFF. The CDR3 nucleotides read TGCAGTCCCGGGACAGGGGGAAGCACTGAAGCTTTCTTT.

This clonotype was detected a few times. The chain joins TRBV3-1 to TRBJ2-1; D is possibly TRBD1 or TRBD2 (7 bases each). CDR3 size: 16 residues. Trimming cost V 0 bases and J 5 bases, with 14 bases left between them. Germline V gene lookup returns CDR1 LGHDT and CDR2 YNNKEL (reference sequence). This chain's CDR3 is CASSQDQGGPDNEQFF. CDR3 DNA sequence: TGTGCCAGCAGCCAAGACCAGGGGGGGCCGGACAATGAGCAGTTCTTC.

The chain employs TRBV5-1 and TRBJ2-3, with D perhaps TRBD2 (6 bases). Trimming cost V 4 bases and J 2 bases, with 17 bases left between them. The germline CDR1 and CDR2 sequences are SGHRS and YFSETQ. This CDR3 has 16 amino acids. Here the CDR3 reads CASSPRGAGYTDTQYF. The DNA for the CDR3 is TGCGCCAGCAGCCCCCGAGGAGCGGGCTACACAGATACGCAGTATTTT. The full variable domain, with the rest looked up from reference TRBV5-1 and TRBJ2-3, is KAGVTQTPRYLIKTRGQQVTLSCSPISGHRSVSWYQQTPGQGLQFLFEYFSETQRNKGNFPGRFSGRQFSNSRSEMNVSTLELGDSALYLCASSPRGAGYTDTQYFGPGTRLTVL.

This chain uses TRBV6-2 or TRBV6-3 with TRBJ2-7; D unclear. Germline V CDR1 and CDR2: MNHEY, SVGEGT. The V and J ends lost 5 bases and 1 base respectively, with 15 bases between them. This CDR3 is 15 amino acids long. The CDR3 reads CASSILWAASYEQYF. The CDR3 nucleotides are TGTGCCAGCAGTATCCTATGGGCGGCTTCCTACGAGCAGTACTTC.

This clonotype was seen only a few times. The J gene is TRBJ1-5, the V gene TRBV28; possible D gene TRBD1, 5 bases. V was clipped by 7 bases and J by 0 bases, with 13 bases between them. CDR3 length equals 15 residues. Germline CDR1 and CDR2: MDHEN and SYDVKM. This CDR3 is CASTPGGYSNQPQHF. The CDR3 DNA is TGTGCCAGCACCCCGGGGGGTTATAGCAATCAGCCCCAGCATTTT.

This clonotype was observed a handful of times. The genes are TRBV5-1 and TRBJ2-1; 10 bases are shared with TRBD1. The CDR3 has 15 amino acids. Germline loops: CDR1 SGHRS, CDR2 YFSETQ. Trimming at V came to 4 bases and at J to 3 bases, leaving 4 bases not matched to a gene. CDR3 amino acids: CASSKGQGIYNEQFF. For the CDR3, the DNA is TGCGCCAGCAGCAAGGGACAGGGGATCTACAATGAGCAGTTCTTC.